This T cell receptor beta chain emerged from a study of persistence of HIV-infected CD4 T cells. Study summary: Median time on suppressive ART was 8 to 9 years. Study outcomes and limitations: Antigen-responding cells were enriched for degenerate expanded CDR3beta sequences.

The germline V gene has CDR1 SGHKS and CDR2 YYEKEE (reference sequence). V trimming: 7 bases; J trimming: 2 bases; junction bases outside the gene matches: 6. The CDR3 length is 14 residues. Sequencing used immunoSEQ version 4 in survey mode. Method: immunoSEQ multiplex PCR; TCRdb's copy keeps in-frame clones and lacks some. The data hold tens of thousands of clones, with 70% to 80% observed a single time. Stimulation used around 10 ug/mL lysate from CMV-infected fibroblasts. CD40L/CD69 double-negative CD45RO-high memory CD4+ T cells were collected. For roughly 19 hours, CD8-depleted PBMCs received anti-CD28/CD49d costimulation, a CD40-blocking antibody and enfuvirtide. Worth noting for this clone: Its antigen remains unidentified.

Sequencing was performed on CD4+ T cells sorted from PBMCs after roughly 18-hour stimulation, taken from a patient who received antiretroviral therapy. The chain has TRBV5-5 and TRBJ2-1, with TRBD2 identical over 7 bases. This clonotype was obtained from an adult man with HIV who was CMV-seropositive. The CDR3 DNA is TGTGCCAGCGCACCGGGACTAACCTACAATGAGCAGTTCTTC. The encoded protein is CASAPGLTYNEQFF.